This T cell receptor beta chain was recorded in a study of cytomegalovirus exposure and HLA in healthy donors. Whole-study findings and limits: TCR sequences were mostly rare, though some public TCRs occurred in many donors. It was reported in a later analysis that an Asian-associated ancestry cluster showed fewer N-insertions than the approximately 670-donor mean.

On this clone: Its antigen is unidentified.

Researchers ran the PCR with 60 Vbeta and 13 Jbeta primers. Sequencing used immunoSEQ multiplex PCR; TCRdb keeps in-frame clones, though not all of them. The table lists 120,000 to 150,000 clones, roughly 80% of them singletons. V was shortened by 10 bases and J by 5 bases, with 11 bases between the two germline ends. There are 11 residues in the CDR3. Germline V lookup: CDR1 LNHDA, CDR2 SQIVND (reference sequence). What was sequenced was PBMCs. The gene calls are TRBV19 and TRBJ1-1; no clear D gene. This TCR came from a woman in her thirties in good health and CMV-seronegative. The CDR3 is CATNSGTEAFF. The CDR3 DNA follows: TGTGCCACGAACAGTGGAACTGAAGCTTTCTTT.